This is a list of T cell receptor beta chains from one sample in a study of T cell clonotyping in hematopoietic cell transplantation. Sequencing was performed with immunoSEQ multiplex PCR; in TCRdb, only in-frame clones are kept and a portion is missing. The sample records 13,000 to 15,000 clones, 62% being singletons. Source material: PBMCs. The source is a human donor who either received an allogeneic hematopoietic cell transplant for a myeloid malignancy or was a related donor (not recorded which). Some clones in this sample may be carry-over from other donors' samples. CDR3s include the opening cysteine and the closing phenylalanine or tryptophan. D genes are given only for firm matches. The listing skips clone size in some rows; elsewhere it reads once, few, many or a size class.

v_call	j_call	d_call	clone_size	cdr3_nt	cdr3_aa
TRBV6-1	TRBJ1-5	-	-	TGTGCCAGCAGTGAACCAGGGCTCGGTCAGCCCCAGCATTTT	CASSEPGLGQPQHF
TRBV29-1	TRBJ2-7	-	few	TGCAGCGTTGAAGCTATCCCGGGCTCCTACGAGCAGTACTTC	CSVEAIPGSYEQYF
TRBV29-1	TRBJ1-4	-	-	TGCAGCGTGGCCCCGGGCCCTAATGAAAAACTGTTTTTT	CSVAPGPNEKLFF
TRBV10-1	TRBJ1-1	-	few	TGCGCCAGCAGTGAGTCCCACGGGAACACTGAAGCTTTCTTT	CASSESHGNTEAFF
TRBV5-1	TRBJ2-6	-	-	TGCGCCAGCAGCGTCCGGACAGCCTCTGGGGCCAACGTCCTGACTTTC	CASSVRTASGANVLTF
TRBV11-2	TRBJ1-5	-	-	TGTGCCAGCAGCTTAGGGGGTTCCAATCAGCCCCAGCATTTT	CASSLGGSNQPQHF
TRBV30	TRBJ2-7	-	-	TGTGCCTGGAGTGTACAGTACGAGCAGTACTTC	CAWSVQYEQYF
TRBV19	TRBJ1-5	-	-	TGTGCCAGTAGCCCTCAGGGGAGGGGGCAGCCCCAGCATTTT	CASSPQGRGQPQHF
TRBV9	TRBJ2-7	TRBD2	-	TGTGCCAGCAGCGAGGCGGTTCTAGCGGGAGGGCCGGGCGAGCAGTACTTC	CASSEAVLAGGPGEQYF
TRBV28	TRBJ2-1	-	-	TGTGCCAGCAGTTACCCAGAACAGAAGATCTTC	CASSYPEQKIF
TRBV4-2	TRBJ2-3	-	medium-sized	TGTGCCAGCAGCCCTAAGCGCCGGACTACCTACACAGATACGCAGTATTTT	CASSPKRRTTYTDTQYF
TRBV7-6	TRBJ1-2	-	-	TGTGCCAGCAGCTTAGGTCGGGACAACTATGGCTACACCTTC	CASSLGRDNYGYTF
TRBV27	TRBJ1-5	-	-	TGTGCCAGCAGAGGTGGACTCCCCTATCAGCCCCAGCATTTT	CASRGGLPYQPQHF
TRBV19	TRBJ1-5	-	few	TGTGCCAGTAGTATGGGAGGGGAAGGTCAGCCCCAGCATTTT	CASSMGGEGQPQHF
TRBV19	TRBJ1-1	TRBD1	-	TGTGCCAGTAGTATCGACAGGGGAGGTGAAGCTTTCTTT	CASSIDRGGEAFF
TRBV14	TRBJ1-2	-	-	TGTGCCAGCAGCCAAACAGCTTCCTATGGCTACACCTTC	CASSQTASYGYTF
TRBV23-1	TRBJ2-7	TRBD1	-	TGCGCCAGCAGTCTCGACAGGGACGAGCAGTACTTC	CASSLDRDEQYF
TRBV19	TRBJ2-3	TRBD2	-	TGTGCCAGTAGTATAGCTAGCGGTGTGAGAGATACGCAGTATTTT	CASSIASGVRDTQYF
TRBV6-5	TRBJ1-6	-	-	TGTGCCAGCAGGTACAGGGTTGAGTCACCCCTCCACTTT	CASRYRVESPLHF
TRBV6-5	TRBJ1-6	-	-	TGTGCCAGCAGTTACTCCGGCAACTATAATTCACCCCTCCACTTT	CASSYSGNYNSPLHF
TRBV19	TRBJ1-5	-	few	TGTGCCAGTAGTATCGTTGGAGGGAGCCATCAGCCCCAGCATTTT	CASSIVGGSHQPQHF
TRBV29-1	TRBJ1-2	-	once	TGCAGCGTTGAAGAGTCCCAGGGGAAAGACTATGGCTACACCTTC	CSVEESQGKDYGYTF
TRBV27	TRBJ2-7	-	once	TGTGCCAGCAGTTTCAGACGGACTAACTCCTACGAGCAGTACTTC	CASSFRRTNSYEQYF
TRBV14	TRBJ1-2	-	-	TGTGCCAGCAGCCAAGTCAAGGGGTGGAACTATGGCTACACCTTC	CASSQVKGWNYGYTF
TRBV20-1	TRBJ2-3	-	once	TGCAGTGCGGAGACTACAGATACGCAGTATTTT	CSAETTDTQYF
TRBV5-1	TRBJ2-3	-	-	TGCGCCAGCAGCTTGGAGTGGGGGGCCTTACCTTCAGATACGCAGTATTTT	CASSLEWGALPSDTQYF
TRBV19	TRBJ2-1	-	-	TGTGCCAGTAAGTCTAGTCGGTCCTACAATGAGCAGTTCTTC	CASKSSRSYNEQFF
TRBV4-3	TRBJ1-3	-	few	TGCGCCAGCAGCCACCAAGACGTTACCTATGGAAACACCATATATTTT	CASSHQDVTYGNTIYF
TRBV28	TRBJ2-7	TRBD1	-	TGTGCCAGCACCGACCTCGGACAGGGCTCCTACGAGCAGTACTTC	CASTDLGQGSYEQYF
TRBV25-1	TRBJ1-1	TRBD1	-	TGTGCCAGCAGGGGAAAGGGACAGGGTAGGCCTGAAGCTTTCTTT	CASRGKGQGRPEAFF
TRBV9	TRBJ2-7	-	-	TGTGCCAGCAGCGCGGCGCCGGGGGACAGACCTTACGAGCAGTACTTC	CASSAAPGDRPYEQYF
TRBV6-5	TRBJ1-1	TRBD1	-	TGTGCCAGCAGTCACACAGGGGGCAGAACTGAAGCTTTCTTT	CASSHTGGRTEAFF
TRBV6-5	TRBJ2-2	TRBD1	-	TGTGCCAGCAGTTATATAGGGGGCGCTGGCACCGGGGAGCTGTTTTTT	CASSYIGGAGTGELFF
TRBV19	TRBJ2-3	TRBD2	-	TGTGCCAGCGGACTAGCGGGAGATACAGATACGCAGTATTTT	CASGLAGDTDTQYF
TRBV13	TRBJ2-5	TRBD1	-	TGTGCCAGCAGCTTAGGGGACAGGGGAGATTCAGGAGAGACCCAGTACTTC	CASSLGDRGDSGETQYF
TRBV7-2	TRBJ1-4	-	-	TGTGCCAGCAGCCAAAATGAAAAACTGTTTTTT	CASSQNEKLFF
TRBV6-5	TRBJ1-5	-	-	TGTGCCAGCGGCCGTCAGCCCCAGCATTTT	CASGRQPQHF
TRBV20-1	TRBJ1-1	-	few	TGCAGTGCTAGAGTGGGTACTGAAGCTTTCTTT	CSARVGTEAFF
TRBV30	TRBJ1-2	TRBD1	-	TGTGCCTGGAGTGGACAGGGGACTGGCTACACCTTC	CAWSGQGTGYTF
TRBV5-1	TRBJ1-1	-	-	TGCGCCAGCAGCTTGGGCATCGGCCAGAGGATGAACACTGAAGCTTTCTTT	CASSLGIGQRMNTEAFF
TRBV6-6	TRBJ2-7	-	-	TGTGCCAGCAGTCGGCATGGACAGCAATATTCCTACGAGCAGTACTTC	CASSRHGQQYSYEQYF
TRBV2	TRBJ1-1	-	-	TGTGCCAGCAGTGTGGGATACGGTGAAGCTTTCTTT	CASSVGYGEAFF
TRBV5-6	TRBJ2-7	TRBD2	-	TGTGCCAGCAGCTTCCGACGGGGGGCCTACGAGCAGTACTTC	CASSFRRGAYEQYF
TRBV30	TRBJ2-7	-	-	TGTGCCTGGAGTGCGGGGACCACCAACGAGCAGTACTTC	CAWSAGTTNEQYF
TRBV9	TRBJ2-7	-	-	TGTGCCAGCAGCGTATCCCCCGCGGACGACTACGAGCAGTACTTC	CASSVSPADDYEQYF
TRBV7-9	TRBJ2-3	TRBD2	-	TGTGCCAGCAGCTTCCTAGCGGGGGCGACAGATACGCAGTATTTT	CASSFLAGATDTQYF
TRBV6-1	TRBJ2-5	TRBD1	-	TGTGCCAGCAGTGATCGGGACAGGGTGCGGGAGACCCAGTACTTC	CASSDRDRVRETQYF
TRBV4-1	TRBJ2-7	TRBD1	-	TGCGCCAGCAGCCACACTTTGACAGGGTGGGAGCAGTACTTC	CASSHTLTGWEQYF
TRBV30	TRBJ2-7	-	-	TGTGCCTGGAGCCCCACGCAATTCTACGAGCAGTACTTC	CAWSPTQFYEQYF
TRBV30	TRBJ2-1	-	few	TGTGCCTGGAGCCCTGAGAGCCACTCCTACAATGAGCAGTTCTTC	CAWSPESHSYNEQFF